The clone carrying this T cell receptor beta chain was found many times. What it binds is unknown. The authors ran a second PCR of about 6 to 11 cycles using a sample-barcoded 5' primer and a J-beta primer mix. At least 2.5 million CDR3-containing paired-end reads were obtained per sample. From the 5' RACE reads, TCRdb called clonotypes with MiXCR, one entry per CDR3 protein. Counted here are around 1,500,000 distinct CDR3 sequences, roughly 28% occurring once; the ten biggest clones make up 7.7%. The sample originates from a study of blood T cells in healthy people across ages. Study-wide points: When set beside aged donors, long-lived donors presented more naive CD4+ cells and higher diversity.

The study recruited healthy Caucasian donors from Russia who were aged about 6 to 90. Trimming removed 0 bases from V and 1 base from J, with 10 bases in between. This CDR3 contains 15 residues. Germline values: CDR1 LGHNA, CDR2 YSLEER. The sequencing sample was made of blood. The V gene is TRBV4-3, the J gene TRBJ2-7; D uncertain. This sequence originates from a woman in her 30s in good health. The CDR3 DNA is TGCGCCAGCAGCCAAGATAGGGCTGGATCCTACGAGCAGTACTTC. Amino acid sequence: CASSQDRAGSYEQYF.